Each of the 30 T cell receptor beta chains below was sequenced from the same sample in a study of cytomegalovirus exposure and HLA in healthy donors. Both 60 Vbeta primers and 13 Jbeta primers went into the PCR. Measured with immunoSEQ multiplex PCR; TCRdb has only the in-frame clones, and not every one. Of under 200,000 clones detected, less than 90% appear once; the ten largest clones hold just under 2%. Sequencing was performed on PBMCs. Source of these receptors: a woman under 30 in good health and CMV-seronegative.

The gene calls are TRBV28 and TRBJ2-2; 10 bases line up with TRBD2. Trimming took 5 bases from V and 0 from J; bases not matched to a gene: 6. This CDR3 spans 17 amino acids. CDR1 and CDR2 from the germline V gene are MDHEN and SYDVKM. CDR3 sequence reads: CASSLLLAGSNTGELFF. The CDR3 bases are TGTGCCAGCAGTCTTCTACTAGCGGGGTCGAACACCGGGGAGCTGTTTTTT.

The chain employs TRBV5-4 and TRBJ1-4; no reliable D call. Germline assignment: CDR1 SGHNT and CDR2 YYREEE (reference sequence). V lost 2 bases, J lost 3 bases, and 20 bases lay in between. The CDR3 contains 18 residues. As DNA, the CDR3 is TGTGCCAGCAGCTTTTTTCCCGCGGGCAGGTCGCCTAATGAAAAACTGTTTTTT. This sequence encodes CASSFFPAGRSPNEKLFF.

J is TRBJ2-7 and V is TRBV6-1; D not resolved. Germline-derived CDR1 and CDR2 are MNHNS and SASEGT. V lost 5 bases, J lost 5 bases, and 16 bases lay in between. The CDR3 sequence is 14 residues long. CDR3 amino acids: CASSSRLSTHEQYF. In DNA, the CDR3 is TGTGCCAGCAGTTCGCGACTGAGCACCCACGAGCAGTACTTC.

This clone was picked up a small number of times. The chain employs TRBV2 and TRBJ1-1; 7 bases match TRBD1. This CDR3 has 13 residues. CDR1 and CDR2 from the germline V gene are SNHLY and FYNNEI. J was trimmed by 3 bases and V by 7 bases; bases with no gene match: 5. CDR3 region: CASKGDRDTEAFF. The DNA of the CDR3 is TGTGCCAGCAAAGGGGACAGAGACACTGAAGCTTTCTTT. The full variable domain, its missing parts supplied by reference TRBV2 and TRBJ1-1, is EPEVTQTPSHQVTQMGQEVILRCVPISNHLYFYWYRQILGQKVEFLVSFYNNEISEKSEIFDDQFSVERPDGSNFTLKIRSTKLEDSAMYFCASKGDRDTEAFFGQGTRLTVV.

CDR3 region: CASSRGQGPSRQRYGYTF. CDR3 coding DNA: TGCGCCAGCAGCCGAGGACAGGGCCCCTCAAGGCAGCGGTATGGCTACACCTTC. This chain links TRBV4-1 with TRBJ1-2, with 8 nucleotides matching TRBD1. Germline CDR1 reads MGHRA; CDR2 reads YSYEKL. Unmatched junction bases numbered 18, after V lost 4 bases and J lost 5 bases. The CDR3 runs to 18 residues.

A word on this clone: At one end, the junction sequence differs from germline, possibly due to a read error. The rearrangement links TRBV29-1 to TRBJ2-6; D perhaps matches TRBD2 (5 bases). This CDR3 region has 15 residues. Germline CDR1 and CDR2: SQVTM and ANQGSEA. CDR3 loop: CSVGGEGSRANVLTF. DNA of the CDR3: TGCAGCGTTGGTGGAGAGGGCTCTCGGGCCAACGTCCTGACTTTC. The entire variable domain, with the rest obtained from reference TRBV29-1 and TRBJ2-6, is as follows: SAVISQKPSRDICQRGTSLTIQCQVDSQVTMMFWYRQQPGQSLTLIATANQGSEATYESGFVIDKFPISRPNLTFSTLTVSNMSPEDSSIYLCSVGGEGSRANVLTFGAGSRLTVL.

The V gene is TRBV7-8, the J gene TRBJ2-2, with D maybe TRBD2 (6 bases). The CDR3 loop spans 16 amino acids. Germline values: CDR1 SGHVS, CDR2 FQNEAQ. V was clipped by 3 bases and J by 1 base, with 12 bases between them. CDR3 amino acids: CASSLWPGENTGELFF. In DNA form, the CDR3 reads TGTGCCAGCAGCTTGTGGCCGGGAGAGAACACCGGGGAGCTGTTTTTT. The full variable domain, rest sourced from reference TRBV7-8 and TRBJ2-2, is GAGVSQSPRYKVAKRGQDVALRCDPISGHVSLFWYQQALGQGPEFLTYFQNEAQLDKSGLPSDRFFAERPEGSVSTLKIQRTQQEDSAVYLCASSLWPGENTGELFFGEGSRLTVL.

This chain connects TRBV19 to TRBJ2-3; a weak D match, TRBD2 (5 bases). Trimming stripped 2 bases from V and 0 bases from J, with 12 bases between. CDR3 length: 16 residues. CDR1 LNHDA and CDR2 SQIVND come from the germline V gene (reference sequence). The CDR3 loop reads CASSILDSLSTDTQYF. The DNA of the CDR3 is TGTGCCAGTAGTATATTGGACTCCCTTAGCACAGATACGCAGTATTTT.

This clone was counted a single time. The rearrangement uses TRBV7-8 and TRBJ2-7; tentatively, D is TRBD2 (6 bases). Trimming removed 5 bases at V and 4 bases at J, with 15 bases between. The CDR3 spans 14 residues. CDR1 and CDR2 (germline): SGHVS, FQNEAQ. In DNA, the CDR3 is TGTGCCAGCAGCACCCGACTAGAACGTTACGAGCAGTACTTC. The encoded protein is CASSTRLERYEQYF.

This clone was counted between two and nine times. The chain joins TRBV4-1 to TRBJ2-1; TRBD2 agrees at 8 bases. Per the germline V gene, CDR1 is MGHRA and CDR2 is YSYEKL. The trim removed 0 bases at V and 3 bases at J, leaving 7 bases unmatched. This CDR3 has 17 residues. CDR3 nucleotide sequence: TGCGCCAGCAGCCAAGACAAACTAGCGGTTTTCTACAATGAGCAGTTCTTC. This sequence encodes CASSQDKLAVFYNEQFF.

CDR3 coding DNA: TGCGCCAGTCATGAGGCCGGTGAAGCTTTCTTT. Its translation: CASHEAGEAFF. The chain recombines TRBV5-1 with TRBJ1-1; D gene uncertain. The germline CDR1 and CDR2 sequences are SGHRS and YFSETQ. The CDR3 has 11 amino acids. V was shortened by 8 bases and J by 7 bases, with 12 bases between the two germline ends.

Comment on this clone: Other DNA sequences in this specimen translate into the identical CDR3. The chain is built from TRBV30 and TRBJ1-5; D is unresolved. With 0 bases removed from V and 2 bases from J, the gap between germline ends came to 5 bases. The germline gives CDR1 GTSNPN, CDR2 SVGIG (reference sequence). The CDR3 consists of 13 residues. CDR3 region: CAWSVRGNQPQHF. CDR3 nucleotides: TGTGCCTGGAGTGTTCGGGGCAATCAGCCCCAGCATTTT.

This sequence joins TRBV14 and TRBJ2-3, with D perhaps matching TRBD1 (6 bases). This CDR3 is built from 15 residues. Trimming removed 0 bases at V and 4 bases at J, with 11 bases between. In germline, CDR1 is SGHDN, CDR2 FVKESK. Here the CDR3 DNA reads TGTGCCAGCAGCCAAGATTACGAGGGGGCAGATACGCAGTATTTT. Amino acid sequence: CASSQDYEGADTQYF.

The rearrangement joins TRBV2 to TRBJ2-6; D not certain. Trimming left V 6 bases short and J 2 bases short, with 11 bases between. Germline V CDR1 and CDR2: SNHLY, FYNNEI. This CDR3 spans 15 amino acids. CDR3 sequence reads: CASSEDFAGANVLTF. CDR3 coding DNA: TGTGCCAGCAGCGAGGATTTCGCTGGGGCCAACGTCCTGACTTTC.

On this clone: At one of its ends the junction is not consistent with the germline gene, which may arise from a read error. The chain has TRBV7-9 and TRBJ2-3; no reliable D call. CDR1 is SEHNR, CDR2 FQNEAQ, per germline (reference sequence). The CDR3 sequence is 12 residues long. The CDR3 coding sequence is TGTTCCAGCAGCTTCGGTGGAGATACGCAGTATTTT. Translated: CSSSFGGDTQYF.

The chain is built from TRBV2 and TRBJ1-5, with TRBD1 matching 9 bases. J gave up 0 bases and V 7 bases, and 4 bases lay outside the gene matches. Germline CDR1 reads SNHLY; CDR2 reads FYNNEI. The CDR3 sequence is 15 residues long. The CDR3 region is CASTQDRGSNQPQHF. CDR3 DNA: TGTGCCAGCACCCAGGACAGGGGTAGCAATCAGCCCCAGCATTTT.

CDR3 in DNA: TGTGCCAGCAGACAGGCGGGGGCAGAGACCCAGTACTTC. This encodes CASRQAGAETQYF. The gene calls are TRBV6-5 and TRBJ2-5; possibly TRBD2 for D (7 bases). This CDR3 region has 13 residues. V lost 6 bases and J lost 4, with 12 bases in between. From germline, CDR1 is MNHEY and CDR2 SVGAGI.

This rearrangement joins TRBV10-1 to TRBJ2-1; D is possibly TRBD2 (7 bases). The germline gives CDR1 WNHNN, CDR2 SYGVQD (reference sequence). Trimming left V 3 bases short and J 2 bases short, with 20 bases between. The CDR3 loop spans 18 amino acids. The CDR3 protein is CASSESGRAHRAYNEQFF. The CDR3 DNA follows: TGCGCCAGCAGTGAAAGTGGGAGGGCCCACAGGGCCTACAATGAGCAGTTCTTC.

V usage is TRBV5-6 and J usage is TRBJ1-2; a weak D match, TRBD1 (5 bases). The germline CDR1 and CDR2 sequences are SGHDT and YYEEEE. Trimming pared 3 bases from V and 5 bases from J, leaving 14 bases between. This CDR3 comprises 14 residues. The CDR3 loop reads CASSWVGGGYGYTF. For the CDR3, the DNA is TGTGCCAGCAGCTGGGTGGGGGGGGGTTATGGCTACACCTTC.

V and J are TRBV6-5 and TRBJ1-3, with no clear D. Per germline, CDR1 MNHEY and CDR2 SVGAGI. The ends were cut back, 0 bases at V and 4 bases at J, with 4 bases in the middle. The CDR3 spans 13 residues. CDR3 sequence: CASSYSEGNTIYF. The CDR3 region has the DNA TGTGCCAGCAGTTACTCGGAGGGAAACACCATATATTTT.

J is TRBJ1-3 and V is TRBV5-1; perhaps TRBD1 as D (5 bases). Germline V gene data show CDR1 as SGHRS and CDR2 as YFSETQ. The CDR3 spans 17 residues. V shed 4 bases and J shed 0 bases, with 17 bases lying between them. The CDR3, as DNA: TGCGCCAGCAGCAAAAGGGTGGGACTTTCCTCTGGAAACACCATATATTTT. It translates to CASSKRVGLSSGNTIYF.

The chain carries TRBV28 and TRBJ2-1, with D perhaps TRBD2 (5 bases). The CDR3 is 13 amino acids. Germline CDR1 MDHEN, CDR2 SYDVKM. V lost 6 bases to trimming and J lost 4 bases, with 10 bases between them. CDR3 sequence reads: CASSRTSYNEQFF. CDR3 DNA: TGTGCCAGCAGCCGGACTTCTTACAATGAGCAGTTCTTC.

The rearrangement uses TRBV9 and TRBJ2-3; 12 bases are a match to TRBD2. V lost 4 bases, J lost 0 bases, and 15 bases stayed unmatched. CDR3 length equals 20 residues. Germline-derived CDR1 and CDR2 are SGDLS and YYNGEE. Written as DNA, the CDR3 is TGTGCCAGCAGCCCCGGCGTAATACGCGGGACTAGCGGGAGCACAGATACGCAGTATTTT. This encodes CASSPGVIRGTSGSTDTQYF.

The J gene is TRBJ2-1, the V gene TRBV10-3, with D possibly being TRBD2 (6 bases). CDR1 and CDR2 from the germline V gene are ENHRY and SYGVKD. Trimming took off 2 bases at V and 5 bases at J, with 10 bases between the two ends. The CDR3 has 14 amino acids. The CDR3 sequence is CAISEAPGDNEQFF. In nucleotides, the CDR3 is TGTGCCATCAGTGAGGCCCCGGGGGACAATGAGCAGTTCTTC.

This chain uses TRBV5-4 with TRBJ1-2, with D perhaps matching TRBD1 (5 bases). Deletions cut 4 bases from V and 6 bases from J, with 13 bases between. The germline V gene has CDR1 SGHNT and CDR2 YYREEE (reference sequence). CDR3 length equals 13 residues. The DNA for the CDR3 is TGTGCCAGCAGCGTGGGGCAGGAGGATGGCTACACCTTC. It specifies CASSVGQEDGYTF.

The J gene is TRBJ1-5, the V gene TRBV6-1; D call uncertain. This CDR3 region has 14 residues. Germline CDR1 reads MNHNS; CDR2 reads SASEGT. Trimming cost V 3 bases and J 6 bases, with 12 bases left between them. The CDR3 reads CASSEGTEGQPQHF. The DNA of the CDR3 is TGTGCCAGCAGTGAGGGAACTGAGGGTCAGCCCCAGCATTTT.

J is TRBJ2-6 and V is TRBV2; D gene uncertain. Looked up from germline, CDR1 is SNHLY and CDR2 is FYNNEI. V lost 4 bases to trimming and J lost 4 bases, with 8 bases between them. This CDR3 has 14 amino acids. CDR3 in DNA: TGTGCCAGCAGTGTCGGGTCCGGGGCCAACGTCCTGACTTTC. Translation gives CASSVGSGANVLTF.

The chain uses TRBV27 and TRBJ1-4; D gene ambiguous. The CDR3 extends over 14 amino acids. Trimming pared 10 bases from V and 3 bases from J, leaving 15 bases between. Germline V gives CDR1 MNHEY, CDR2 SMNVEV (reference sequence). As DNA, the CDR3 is TGTGCCACCCCGTTGTATTCTGCTAATGAAAAACTGTTTTTT. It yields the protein CATPLYSANEKLFF.

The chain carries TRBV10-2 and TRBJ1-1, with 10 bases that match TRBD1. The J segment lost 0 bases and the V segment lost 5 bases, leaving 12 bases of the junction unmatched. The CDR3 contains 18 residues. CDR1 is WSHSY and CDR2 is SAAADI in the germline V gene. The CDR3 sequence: CASSWGRGQGKMNTEAFF. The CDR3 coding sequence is TGCGCCAGCAGTTGGGGGAGGGGACAGGGGAAAATGAACACTGAAGCTTTCTTT.

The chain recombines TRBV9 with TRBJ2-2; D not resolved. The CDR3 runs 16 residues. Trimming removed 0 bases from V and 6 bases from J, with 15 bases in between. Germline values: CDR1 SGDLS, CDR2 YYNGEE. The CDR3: CASSVVGWSVAGELFF. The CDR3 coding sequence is TGTGCCAGCAGCGTAGTTGGGTGGAGTGTTGCCGGGGAGCTGTTTTTT.